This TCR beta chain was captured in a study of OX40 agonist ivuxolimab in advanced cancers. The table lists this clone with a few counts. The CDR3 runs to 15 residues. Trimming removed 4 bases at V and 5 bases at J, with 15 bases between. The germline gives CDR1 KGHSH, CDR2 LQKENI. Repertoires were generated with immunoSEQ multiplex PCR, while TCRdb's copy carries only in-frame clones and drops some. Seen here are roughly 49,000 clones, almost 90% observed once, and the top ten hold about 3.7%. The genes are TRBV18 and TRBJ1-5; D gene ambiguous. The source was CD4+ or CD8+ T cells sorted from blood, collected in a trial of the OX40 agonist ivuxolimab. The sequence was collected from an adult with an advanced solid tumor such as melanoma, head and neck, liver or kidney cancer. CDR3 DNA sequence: TGTGCCAGCTCACTTCAACCGGGGAACGATCAGCCCCAGCATTTT. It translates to CASSLQPGNDQPQHF. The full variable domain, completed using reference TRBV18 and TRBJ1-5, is NAGVMQNPRHLVRRRGQEARLRCSPMKGHSHVYWYRQLPEEGLKFMVYLQKENIIDESGMPKERFSAEFPKEGPSILRIQQVVRGDSAAYFCASSLQPGNDQPQHFGDGTRLSIL.